This paragraph covers one TCR beta chain sequence. The repertoire was sequenced with immunoSEQ multiplex PCR; TCRdb's copy has only in-frame clones and lacks some. The sample lists roughly 160,000 clones, over 85% occurring once. This record belongs to a study of T cell responses to AZD1222 COVID-19 vaccine. Trimming at V came to 2 bases and at J to 5 bases, leaving 1 base not matched to a gene. Germline V gene data show CDR1 as LNHDA and CDR2 as SQIVND (reference sequence). This CDR3 comprises 14 residues. V and J are TRBV19 and TRBJ2-3; 10 bases line up with TRBD2. Sequenced here: peripheral blood, sampled on day 0 of AZD1222 vaccination. The source of this sequence is an adult in good health. The CDR3 coding sequence is TGTGCCAGTAGTATACGACTAGCGGGAGATACGCAGTATTTT. Its translation: CASSIRLAGDTQYF.